These 23 T cell receptor beta chains came from one sample sequenced in a study of naive and memory T cell subsets. Ligated cDNA underwent four rounds of PCR with nested alpha and beta constant region primers and SP2. TCRdb re-derived calls from the UMI-ligation and nested PCR reads in MiXCR, one entry per CDR3 protein. Of under 25,000 distinct CDR3 sequences in the sample, approximately 5.7% were seen once. Described treatment: skin biopsy from PPD injection site in Mantoux-positive individual. TCR cDNA received a 3' ligated oligonucleotide that carried a UMI. The input for sequencing was skin, taken from a tuberculin skin test site. These receptors came from an adult in good health.

This clonotype has ten or more counts. This sequence joins TRBV7-2 and TRBJ2-7; D call uncertain. CDR3 size: 13 residues. The germline gives CDR1 SGHTA, CDR2 FQGNSA. V was cut by 2 bases and J by 3 bases, with 8 bases left in between. CDR3 bases: TGTGCCAGCAGCTTAAACAGAGACTACGAGCAGTACTTC. This encodes CASSLNRDYEQYF.

The genes are TRBV19 and TRBJ2-2, with TRBD1 matching 8 bases. This CDR3 has 16 residues. CDR1 and CDR2 (germline): LNHDA, SQIVND (reference sequence). J was trimmed by 5 bases and V by 3 bases; bases with no gene match: 8. For the CDR3, the DNA is TGTGCCAGTAGTATTTGGGCACAGGGGGTAACCGGGGAGCTGTTTTTT. Protein: CASSIWAQGVTGELFF.

This clonotype was counted many times. The V gene is TRBV7-2, the J gene TRBJ2-1, with TRBD2 identical over 7 bases. V gave up 5 bases and J gave up 6 bases; unmatched junction bases: 10. The CDR3 has 15 amino acids. Germline V gene data show CDR1 as SGHTA and CDR2 as FQGNSA. For the CDR3, the DNA is TGTGCCAGCAGCAGGGGAGGGGCCTCGGCCAATGAGCAGTTCTTC. Amino acids: CASSRGGASANEQFF.

About this clonotype itself: A much larger clonotype is one base distant, so this may be a read error. V is TRBV20-1 and J is TRBJ1-2, with D unresolved. The CDR3 covers 14 residues. Germline V gene data show CDR1 as DFQATT and CDR2 as SNEGSKA (reference sequence). CDR3 residues: CSASLDGGPYGDTF. CDR3 coding DNA: TGCAGTGCTAGTCTCGATGGAGGACCCTATGGCGACACCTTC.

This clonotype was counted at least ten times. The rearrangement joins TRBV4-1 to TRBJ2-7; 7 nucleotides align to TRBD2. Germline trimming cut 0 bases from V and 0 bases from J; bases unmatched to any gene: 2. This CDR3 spans 15 amino acids. CDR1 MGHRA and CDR2 YSYEKL come from the germline V gene. As DNA, the CDR3 is TGCGCCAGCAGCCAAGATCCGGGAGGCTCCTACGAGCAGTACTTC. Translated: CASSQDPGGSYEQYF.

This clonotype occurred many times. This chain links TRBV20-1 with TRBJ2-3; D not resolved. Trimming pared 6 bases from V and 6 bases from J, leaving 13 bases between. Germline CDR1 reads DFQATT; CDR2 reads SNEGSKA (reference sequence). The CDR3 spans 12 residues. The DNA of the CDR3 is TGCAGTGCCCGACACCCACGGGATACGCAGTATTTT. It translates to CSARHPRDTQYF.

The V and J genes are TRBV6-2 or TRBV6-3 and TRBJ1-1, with unresolved D. Between the trimmed V and J ends, which lost 5 bases and 4 bases, there was a span of 8 bases. This CDR3 comprises 12 residues. Germline V gene data show CDR1 as MNHEY and CDR2 as SVGEGT. In DNA form, the CDR3 reads TGTGCCAGCAGTACTAGACTCACTGAAGCTTTCTTT. Its protein is CASSTRLTEAFF.

This clonotype showed up just a few times. V is TRBV6-2 or TRBV6-3 and J is TRBJ2-7, with a tentative D call TRBD2 (8 bases). CDR3 length equals 18 residues. CDR1 is MNHEY, CDR2 SVGEGT, per germline. Trimming removed 6 bases at V and 1 base at J, with 25 bases between. CDR3 DNA: TGTGCCAGCAGCCCACAGGGGAGCCTAGCGGGCCTTTCCTACGAGCAGTACTTC. Amino acid sequence: CASSPQGSLAGLSYEQYF.

On this clonotype: A single base separates this from a much larger clone, so it may be a read error. CDR3 DNA: TGTGCCACGAAACAGGGGGCGTCTGGCGGCTACACCTTC. Its translation is CATKQGASGGYTF. The rearrangement uses TRBV24-1 and TRBJ1-2; 9 bases agree with TRBD1. Germline assignment: CDR1 KGHDR and CDR2 SFDVKD. V trimming: 10 bases; J trimming: 8 bases; junction bases outside the gene matches: 10. This CDR3 is 13 amino acids long.

J is TRBJ2-1 and V is TRBV14, with D possibly matching TRBD1 (5 bases). V was trimmed by 4 bases and J by 5 bases, leaving 12 bases between them. Germline V gene data show CDR1 as SGHDN and CDR2 as FVKESK. The length of the CDR3 is 14 residues. CDR3: CASSPNPGNNEQFF. The CDR3 DNA reads TGTGCCAGCAGCCCAAACCCAGGGAACAATGAGCAGTTCTTC.

The CDR3 reads CASSADRGFGQPQHF. The CDR3, as DNA: TGTGCCAGCAGCGCGGACAGGGGTTTTGGCCAGCCCCAGCATTTT. The chain couples TRBV5-4 to TRBJ1-5; 9 bases line up with TRBD1. CDR1 and CDR2 from the germline V gene are SGHNT and YYREEE (reference sequence). The CDR3 is made up of 15 amino acids. Germline trimming cut 4 bases from V and 7 bases from J; bases unmatched to any gene: 9.

This rearrangement joins TRBV27 to TRBJ2-1, with 10 bases lining up with TRBD2. Germline V gene lookup returns CDR1 MNHEY and CDR2 SMNVEV (reference sequence). The V and J ends lost 5 bases and 9 bases, in that order; junction bases with no gene match: 10. There are 15 residues in the CDR3. CDR3 in amino acids: CASSTRAGGPCEQFF. As DNA, the CDR3 is TGTGCCAGCAGTACCCGAGCGGGAGGGCCGTGTGAGCAGTTCTTC.

This clonotype was recorded many times. The rearrangement uses TRBV4-3 and TRBJ1-3; the D gene is possibly TRBD1 (5 bases). Per germline, CDR1 LGHNA and CDR2 YSLEER. With 0 bases removed from V and 2 bases from J, the gap between germline ends came to 14 bases. The CDR3 has 17 residues. The CDR3 here is CASSQDQTQGPGNTIYF. CDR3 sequence (DNA): TGCGCCAGCAGCCAAGATCAAACCCAGGGACCTGGAAACACCATATATTTT.

The genes are TRBV9 and TRBJ1-4; D possibly corresponds to TRBD1 (5 bases). V lost 2 bases and J 8 bases, leaving 16 bases between the germline ends. CDR3 length: 15 residues. CDR1 is SGDLS, CDR2 YYNGEE, per germline. The CDR3 DNA reads TGTGCCAGCAGCGTTGACCGGGGGACGGACGAAAAACTGTTTTTT. Its translation: CASSVDRGTDEKLFF.

The rearrangement uses TRBV6-6 and TRBJ2-2; 8 nucleotides align to TRBD1. Trimming at V came to 6 bases and at J to 5 bases, leaving 8 bases not matched to a gene. The germline gives CDR1 MNHNY, CDR2 SVGAGI (reference sequence). The CDR3 length is 15 residues. The CDR3 loop reads CASRGDRGGTGELFF. The CDR3 region has the DNA TGTGCCAGCAGGGGCGACAGGGGCGGGACCGGGGAGCTGTTTTTT.

This clonotype was seen at least ten times. This chain uses TRBV7-6 with TRBJ2-5; maybe TRBD1 (5 bases). Germline values: CDR1 SGHVS, CDR2 FNYEAQ. V was clipped by 7 bases and J by 2 bases, with 11 bases between them. This CDR3 has 13 residues. The CDR3 is CASTPDRQETQYF. The CDR3 DNA reads TGTGCCAGCACCCCAGACAGACAAGAGACCCAGTACTTC.

This clonotype has a count of ten or more. A junction end diverges from the germline sequence, so it may reflect a read error. This sequence joins TRBV13 and TRBJ2-7, with 7 positions matching TRBD2. The CDR3 sequence is 13 residues long. Germline V gene data show CDR1 as PRHDT and CDR2 as FYEKMQ (reference sequence). The CDR3 loop reads CASSARNSGLPRF. CDR3 DNA: TGTGCCAGCAGCGCCCGAAACTCGGGACTACCAAGATTC.

In this sample, this clonotype turned up many times. J is TRBJ2-1 and V is TRBV29-1, with 10 bases lining up with TRBD1. The CDR3 length is 13 residues. The germline CDR1 and CDR2 sequences are SQVTM and ANQGSEA. The V and J ends lost 4 bases and 5 bases, in that order; junction bases with no gene match: 2. The CDR3 loop is CSVGDRGNNEQFF. CDR3 bases: TGCAGCGTTGGGGACAGGGGAAACAATGAGCAGTTCTTC.

The chain combines TRBV7-2 with TRBJ2-3; D gene ambiguous. V was cut by 1 base and J by 2 bases, with 10 bases left in between. The germline V gene encodes CDR1 SGHTA and CDR2 FQGNSA. The CDR3 contains 15 residues. The CDR3 loop is CASSLGRTFTDTQYF. Here the CDR3 DNA reads TGTGCCAGCAGCTTAGGGCGGACGTTCACAGATACGCAGTATTTT.

This clonotype was found many times. The chain carries TRBV29-1 and TRBJ1-1; D is unclear. There are 11 residues in the CDR3. Trimming shortened V by 3 bases and J by 2 bases, and 4 bases separated the two germline ends. From germline, CDR1 is SQVTM and CDR2 ANQGSEA. Here the CDR3 reads CSVDGNTEAFF. CDR3 nucleotide sequence: TGCAGCGTTGATGGTAACACTGAAGCTTTCTTT. Combining the CDR3 with reference TRBV29-1 and TRBJ1-1 gives the whole variable domain SAVISQKPSRDICQRGTSLTIQCQVDSQVTMMFWYRQQPGQSLTLIATANQGSEATYESGFVIDKFPISRPNLTFSTLTVSNMSPEDSSIYLCSVDGNTEAFFGQGTRLTVV.

In this sample, this clonotype turned up many times. This chain connects TRBV9 to TRBJ1-1; 7 bases map to TRBD1. The CDR3 is made up of 17 amino acids. V trimming: 0 bases; J trimming: 5 bases; junction bases outside the gene matches: 13. Germline CDR1 reads SGDLS; CDR2 reads YYNGEE. CDR3 protein: CASSVAQGRGLGTEAFF. CDR3 nucleotides: TGTGCCAGCAGCGTAGCCCAGGGCAGGGGGTTGGGTACTGAAGCTTTCTTT. The entire variable domain, with the rest obtained from reference TRBV9 and TRBJ1-1, is as follows: DSGVTQTPKHLITATGQRVTLRCSPRSGDLSVYWYQQSLDQGLQFLIQYYNGEERAKGNILERFSAQQFPDLHSELNLSSLELGDSALYFCASSVAQGRGLGTEAFFGQGTRLTVV.

This clonotype was counted ten times or more. The V gene is TRBV18, the J gene TRBJ2-2; 10 nucleotides line up with TRBD1. CDR3 length: 15 amino acids. From germline, CDR1 is KGHSH and CDR2 LQKENI. After removal of 0 bases from V and 5 bases from J, the junction contained 0 bases not matched to a gene. The CDR3 spells CASSPPGQGTGELFF. The CDR3 DNA reads as TGTGCCAGCTCACCACCGGGACAGGGGACCGGGGAGCTGTTTTTT.

This clonotype was found many times. The chain is built from TRBV28 and TRBJ1-2, with D unclear. Trimming shortened V by 6 bases and J by 5 bases, and 16 bases separated the two germline ends. The CDR3 spans 14 residues. CDR1 and CDR2 (germline): MDHEN, SYDVKM. DNA of the CDR3: TGTGCCAGCAGAGGACCCAATTCGGGATATGGCTACACCTTC. This gives the protein CASRGPNSGYGYTF.